This is a list of T cell receptor beta chains from one sample in a study of OX40 agonist ivuxolimab in advanced cancers. Measured with immunoSEQ multiplex PCR; TCRdb has only the in-frame clones, and not every one. The sample includes approximately 96,000 clones, 90% of them seen just once. Here the sequenced sample was CD4+ or CD8+ T cells sorted from blood, taken in a trial of the OX40 agonist ivuxolimab. Receptors originate from an adult with an advanced solid tumor such as melanoma, head and neck, liver or kidney cancer. Each CDR3 is given with its conserved first and last residue.

V gene	J gene	CDR3 protein
TRBV7-8	TRBJ2-4	CASSPPAIGTSAKNIQYF
TRBV11-3	TRBJ2-7	CASSHKKSGSQYEQYF
TRBV7-3	TRBJ1-4	CASSLMSGGNEKLFF
TRBV9	TRBJ2-1	CASSARGLAGGTNEQFF
TRBV7-2	TRBJ1-1	CASSPLVILNTEAFF
TRBV19	TRBJ1-5	CASSTGGRQPQHF
TRBV6-1	TRBJ2-3	CASRGLGTDTQYF
TRBV5-1	TRBJ1-2	CASSLGDRRSGYTF
TRBV28	TRBJ2-5	CASSFVETQYF
TRBV29-1	TRBJ1-1	CSAWDTNTEAFF
TRBV10-1	TRBJ2-7	CASPASYEQYF
TRBV5-1	TRBJ2-5	CASSLSGTGRETQYF
TRBV6-6	TRBJ2-7	CASSYGYSRETYEQYF
TRBV30	TRBJ2-5	CAWSNGRGPQYF
TRBV7-2	TRBJ2-2	CASSFSGTGELFF
TRBV4-2	TRBJ2-5	CASSLTTSGDTQETQYF
TRBV7-8	TRBJ2-1	CASSFPGEYNEQFF
TRBV10-1	TRBJ2-3	CASTGPLGDTQYF
TRBV10-3	TRBJ2-3	CAIRLAGETDTQYF
TRBV5-6	TRBJ1-1	CASSRVNGQNTEAFF
TRBV5-6	TRBJ1-4	CASSGTGTTEKLFF
TRBV21-1	TRBJ2-6	CASNNDWTGTKGATGANVLTF
TRBV4-1	TRBJ2-7	CASSLEQREDPHYSEQYF
TRBV11-3	TRBJ2-7	CASSSLGTGSGEQYF
TRBV7-2	TRBJ2-2	CASSLRTGFGFGELFF
TRBV4-1	TRBJ1-2	CASSQRSLTNYGYTF
TRBV15	TRBJ2-4	CATSATGVAKNIQYF
TRBV7-9	TRBJ1-5	CASSLIRGRNSNQPQHF
TRBV15	TRBJ2-2	CATSRGTGNTGELFF
TRBV14	TRBJ2-7	CASSLNLRENGHEQYF
TRBV12-5	TRBJ2-3	CASGLSAGHLDTQYF
TRBV9	TRBJ2-3	CASSVLSGQSTDTQYF
TRBV10-2	TRBJ1-2	CASSESTRGKGYTF
TRBV19	TRBJ1-1	CASSTAFSEAFF
TRBV19	TRBJ2-5	CASSLRGELGGETQYF
TRBV18	TRBJ2-2	CASSPVQEITGELFF
TRBV11-3	TRBJ2-6	CASSSHPNAGANVLTF
TRBV18	TRBJ2-1	CASSLLNEQFF
TRBV11-3	TRBJ1-1	CASSASTGAEAFF
TRBV7-6	TRBJ1-5	CASSRSRRGNQPQHF
TRBV5-1	TRBJ2-7	CASSLDPGGVDEQYF
TRBV7-6	TRBJ2-1	CASSGGLARPHGQFF
TRBV6-5	TRBJ2-5	CASSWGQGWQTQYF
TRBV9	TRBJ2-5	CASSPGTSGGSQGETQYF
TRBV7-2	TRBJ2-1	CASSGGGTHGEQFF
TRBV5-1	TRBJ2-5	CASSLEGRLGVETQYF
TRBV30	TRBJ2-1	CAWRRGRDDNEQFF
TRBV7-8	TRBJ2-2	CASRFLAGSNTGELFF
TRBV18	TRBJ2-2	CASSPIGTGDTGELFF
TRBV5-4	TRBJ1-2	CASSSRLGNYGYTF
TRBV7-2	TRBJ1-1	CASSSYGGLNTEAFF
TRBV18	TRBJ2-2	CASSPLTAGGTGELFF
TRBV7-2	TRBJ2-5	CASSLRQGGETQYF